The clone carrying this T cell receptor beta chain was counted between two and nine times. Its antigen is currently unknown. V lost 1 base to trimming and J lost 3 bases; unmatched junction nucleotides: 7. Germline-derived CDR1 and CDR2 are KGHSH and LQKENI. This CDR3 has 17 residues. As every portion of the isolated RNA was reverse transcribed, the sequencing read expressed TCRB transcripts. Each sample of naive, central memory or regulatory T cells had, on average, approximately 3.5 million reads. Assay: immunoSEQ multiplex PCR; the TCRdb copy retains only in-frame clones and omits some. Of hundreds of thousands of clones in the sample, roughly a sixth were seen once. The data belong to a study of beta chain features in type 1 diabetes. Study results and limitations: All four CD4+ subsets of Type 1 diabetes patients contained TCRB CDR3s that were moderately but significantly shorter.

The authors sorted CD4+ naive, central memory, regulatory and stem cell-like memory cells via CD45RO/CCR7/CD25/CD127/CD95/CD27. V is TRBV18 and J is TRBJ2-7, with 12 bases identical to TRBD2. The sequence was collected from a woman in her late teens or twenties in good health. Sequencing was carried out using naive CD4+ T cells from blood. The CDR3 is CASSPRSGLAGNYEQYF. In nucleotides, the CDR3 is TGTGCCAGCTCACCACGATCTGGACTAGCGGGAAACTACGAGCAGTACTTC.